This T cell receptor beta chain is drawn from a study of blood T cell repertoires in COVID-19. Looking at the study overall: Researchers got acute and convalescent COVID-19 samples from the United States, Italy and Spain.

In the study's own analysis: The assay estimated nucleated cells by amplifying reference gene primers. Profiling relied on immunoSEQ multiplex PCR, and the TCRdb table lists in-frame clones only, not all of them. That table is the source of V, J and clone size, and D and trimming were worked out from the DNA. Seen here are about 530,000 clones, roughly 89% observed once, and the top ten hold 7.5% to 9%. The junction had 11 bases not matched to a gene; V was cut back by 3 bases and J by 3 bases. CDR1 and CDR2 (germline): SGDLS, YYNGEE. The CDR3 has 16 amino acids. The sequence came from a woman between 50 and 59 years old with COVID-19, enrolled during active disease. This chain links TRBV9 with TRBJ2-7; 8 bases are shared with TRBD1. Source material: peripheral blood. The CDR3 nucleotides are TGTGCCAGCAGCGCCAGCGGGCAGGGGGCCAACTACGAGCAGTACTTC. Protein: CASSASGQGANYEQYF.